This is a list of T cell receptor beta chains from one sample in a study of blood T cells in healthy people across ages. TCRdb processed the 5' RACE reads anew with MiXCR; each CDR3 protein has one entry. The table includes 600,000 to 900,000 distinct CDR3 sequences, 20% to 30% detected once. The same data also contributed to another study, on T cells of mothers and their children.

The sequencing sample was made of blood. These receptors all stem from a boy aged 10-17 years in good health. CDR3s include the opening cysteine and the closing phenylalanine or tryptophan. D genes are given only for firm matches. Part of the rows lack a size; the others show once, few, many or a class for expanded clones.

TRBD1,TRBV2,NA,TRBJ2-1,TGTGCCAGCAACCCCGGGACAGGGGCCTACAATGAGCAGTTCTTC,CASNPGTGAYNEQFF
NA,TRBV9,many,TRBJ1-3,TGTGCCAGCAGCCCAAGGACAGCCTCTGGAAACACCATATATTTT,CASSPRTASGNTIYF
TRBD2,TRBV6-2/TRBV6-3,NA,TRBJ2-7,TGTGCCAGCAGTTATCAGCTAGCGGGGGCCGCGTACTTC,CASSYQLAGAAYF
NA,TRBV28,NA,TRBJ2-7,TGTGCCAGCAGTCGCCCAGGGACCTACGAGCAGTACTTC,CASSRPGTYEQYF
TRBD1,TRBV7-6,NA,TRBJ2-5,TGTGCCAGCAGTGCCGACAGGGTTGGGGAGACCCAGTACTTC,CASSADRVGETQYF
TRBD2,TRBV5-1,few,TRBJ2-5,TGCGCCAGCAGCCAGGGACTAGCGGGGTACCAAGAGACCCAGTACTTC,CASSQGLAGYQETQYF
NA,TRBV7-9,NA,TRBJ1-2,TGTGCCAGCAGCTTAGTTCCCAACTATGGCTACACCTTC,CASSLVPNYGYTF
TRBD2,TRBV20-1,NA,TRBJ2-1,TGCAATGCAGCCGGGACTAGCGGGGGCCTCAATGAGCAGTTCTTC,CNAAGTSGGLNEQFF
TRBD2,TRBV28,NA,TRBJ2-1,TGTGCCAGCAGTGACCTTAGCGGGGGGTCCTACAATGAGCAGTTCTTC,CASSDLSGGSYNEQFF
NA,TRBV4-1,NA,TRBJ2-7,TGCGCCAGCAGCCATGTGACCGGGACGAGGCCCCCCCACGAGCAGTACTTC,CASSHVTGTRPPHEQYF
TRBD1,TRBV10-3,few,TRBJ2-2,TGTGCCGTCAAGGGGGCAGAATCACGCGGGGAGCTGTTTTTT,CAVKGAESRGELFF
NA,TRBV6-2/TRBV6-3,NA,TRBJ2-7,TGTGCCAGCAGTTACGAGAGGTTCCATAACGAGCAGTACTTC,CASSYERFHNEQYF
NA,TRBV10-3,NA,TRBJ2-5,TGTGCCATCAGTGATGCGGGACACAAGAGGGGGGAGACCCAGTACTTC,CAISDAGHKRGETQYF
NA,TRBV12-3/TRBV12-4,once,TRBJ2-4,TGTGCCAGCAGCCAAACAGGGTGGGGGAACATTCAGTACTTC,CASSQTGWGNIQYF
NA,TRBV29-1,few,TRBJ2-3,TGCAGCGTTGAGGTCCCAGATACGCAGTATTTT,CSVEVPDTQYF
TRBD2,TRBV9,NA,TRBJ2-3,TGTGCCAGCAGCGTCGAGACTAGCTCGGGCACAGATACGCAGTATTTT,CASSVETSSGTDTQYF
TRBD2,TRBV20-1,NA,TRBJ2-1,TGCAGTGCTCCCAGGTCGGGGGGGGTAGGGTTCAATGAGCAGTTCTTC,CSAPRSGGVGFNEQFF